This T cell receptor beta chain was profiled in a study of blood T cell repertoires in COVID-19 (dated by TCRdb to the early 2020s). Regarding the complete study: Samples covering the acute and convalescent phases of COVID-19 were provided by collaborators in the United States, Italy and Spain. The repertoires were released in a freely available public database intended as a resource for research on the immune response to SARS-CoV-2. Where available, HLA class I and class II types were obtained from metadata supplied by the sample provider rather than from assay-based typing. Samples came from the ongoing ImmuneRACE study (first 160 participants) plus 1,254 subjects from 6 global collaborators. The prospective study material was composed of cDNA or gDNA derived from T cells, B-cell-depleted T cells, or PBMCs. Deeply sampled blood TCRbeta repertoires from subjects exposed to, actively infected with, or recovered from COVID-19 were included in the dataset. Sample metadata almost always included a de-identified subject ID, COVID-19 status, age in years and sex.

TCRbeta CDR3 regions were amplified from genomic DNA by means of the immunoSEQ Assay, a bias-controlled multiplex PCR. The authors processed their data as follows. Nucleated cell counts per sample were estimated from amplification of reference gene primers within the assay. Sequence reads were collapsed and filtered to measure the absolute abundance of every unique TCRbeta CDR3 rearrangement. For each sample, productive Simpson clonality was calculated by taking the square root of Simpson's diversity index across productive rearrangements. The table comes from immuneACCESS by way of TCRdb, which keeps in-frame sequences with V and J called. Part of the clones is missing from these tables; in studies checked, under half for an unresolved V gene and the rest for unknown reasons. That table furnishes V, J and clone size, whereas the DNA furnished D and trimming. In all, the sample holds about 200,000 clones, and about 80% of those were seen once. The top ten clones comprise roughly 6.7% of the sample.

Whole blood was collected in K2EDTA tubes by collaborating institutions according to the institutions' own protocols. Collaborator samples were shipped for TCRbeta analysis as frozen whole blood, isolated PBMCs, or DNA extracted from either sample type. General study outcomes and caveats: Clinical and demographic metadata were provided uncurated, with the amount varying by source and participant.

In regard to this clone: It lacks a known antigen. Base qualities are not recorded, but no much larger clone differs from it by a single base.

CDR3 length: 17 amino acids, cysteine to phenylalanine. The sequence is cut down to CDR3 DNA, 51 bases in frame from base 1. Based on the germline V gene, the CDR1 and CDR2 sequences are MGHRA and YSYEKL. The germline V end is reduced by 4 bases and the J end by 7 bases; junction bases left unmatched: 14. This chain joins TRBV4-1 to TRBJ1-5; 9 bases in between match TRBD1. The source is a man aged 60-69 years with acute or convalescent COVID-19. Sequenced: peripheral blood. The bases read TGCGCCAGCAGCCGGGTAGGGGGACAGGGTAGGAGGCAGCCCCAGCATTTT. Translation gives CASSRVGGQGRRQPQHF.